This entry is about one T cell receptor beta chain. The table lists this clone with a few counts. This clone's antigen is unknown. No qualities accompany the bases; no much larger clone lies one base away. This entry is derived from a study of beta chain features in type 1 diabetes (dated by TCRdb to the late 2010s). Describing the broader study: Mean age, gender distribution, total cell number and subset yield were not different between patients and healthy donors. A total of 107,917,701 sorted cells were examined across all samples, and the number of cells per subset was strongly correlated with RNA yield. In the study, TCRB repertoires of sorted circulating CD4+ T cell subsets from recently diagnosed type 1 diabetes patients were compared with those of matched healthy donors. Whereas all 30 or so donors provided naive and central memory subsets, regulatory and stem cell-like memory subsets were isolated from just 8 patients and about 8 healthy donors. The research as a whole found: Patients with type 1 diabetes made fewer insertions and deleted more nucleotides at VDJ recombination sites, implying thymic rearrangement abnormalities. Naive, central memory and regulatory TCRB repertoires appeared to be more similar among patients than among healthy donors. In all four CD4+ subsets, TCRB CDR3 length was moderately but significantly shorter in type 1 diabetes patients. Sequencing cDNA rather than genomic DNA could over-represent highly expressing activated cells, although activation and CD3 levels did not differ between groups. Only small numbers of individuals were included in the HLA sub-analyses, which left unresolved whether HLA type had any influence on TCRB rearrangement. Shorter templates might be favored by PCR, yet because patient and control samples were amplified and corrected together, any such skew would affect both groups equally.

The CDR3 has 17 amino acids, counting the end cysteine and phenylalanine. Only the CDR3 DNA stays, 51 bases, in frame from base 1. CDR1 and CDR2 are drawn from the germline V gene: SGHVS, FQNEAQ. The germline V end is reduced by 4 bases and the J end by 4 bases; junction bases left unmatched: 8. From each donor, a single peripheral blood sample of approximately 120 mL on average was drawn into heparinised tubes. A BD FACSAria II was used to sort naive, central memory, regulatory and stem cell-like memory CD4+ T cells with a panel that included CD45RO, CCR7, CD25, CD127, CD95 and CD27. A purity above 98% was achieved for all sorted populations. Right away, PBMCs were isolated by Lymphoprep density gradient centrifugation and were stained directly, with no culture step. Samples were stained and sorted in pairs, with one healthy donor and one patient per experiment, so that batch effects were minimized.

The entire amount of isolated RNA was reverse transcribed using the High Capacity cDNA Reverse Transcription Kit, so the sequenced TCRB transcripts were expressed ones. Deep immunoSEQ sequencing was performed on naive, central memory and regulatory T cell samples, with an average of roughly 3.3 million total reads per sample. After sorted cells were lysed in RLT buffer, RNA was extracted with DNase-treated RNeasy Micro or Mini kits, with the choice depending on cell number. To prevent cross-contamination, each cell subset was processed individually, whereas patient and healthy donor samples were processed jointly. Using the immunoSEQ multiplex PCR, TCRB sequences were amplified from cDNA into 87-bp fragments spanning the CDR3 region. Amplicons were sequenced on the Illumina HiSeq platform. Turning to the authors' computational methods: Synthetic template baselines were used to correct PCR bias computationally, reads within Hamming distance 2 were collapsed, and singletons that could not be merged were discarded. By aligning reads against IMGT, V, D and J genes, CDR3 length, and insertions or deletions at six rearrangement sites were assigned. Within each subset, clonotype counts were normalized to sorted cell number, and only after that were true diversity and Gini coefficients computed with the tcR R package. The overlap coefficient, calculated on TCRB nucleotide sequences, was used to measure repertoire sharing. Out-of-frame TCRB sequences from naive cells were analyzed to stand in for the pre-selection repertoire. This immuneACCESS table, as held by TCRdb, lists in-frame sequences with V and J called but not all clones. Of the missing ones, under half trace to an unresolved V gene in checked studies; the others have no known cause. The DNA was the basis for D and trimming; V, J and clone size are from that table. The sample table lists approximately 730,000 clones, roughly 13% of them with a count of one. Approximately 0.021% of the sample is held by the ten biggest clonotypes.

The clonotype was recovered from a man younger than 35 with type 1 diabetes. The chain joins TRBV7-8 to TRBJ2-1, with 12 bases in between that match TRBD1. Input material: naive CD4+ T cells from blood. Read against the paper, the sample's cell subset or site label means: true naive CD4+ T cells. The sequence in DNA is TGTGCCAGCAGCTCAGGGACAGGGGGCGCGTTTTACAATGAGCAGTTCTTC. This sequence encodes CASSSGTGGAFYNEQFF.